This T cell receptor (beta chain) was captured by sequencing in a study of memory CD4+ T cells and cytomegalovirus serostatus. Study outcomes and limitations: The CMV-associated TCR signature appears largely within the CD4+ memory repertoire. Each of 67 CMV-associated TCRbeta sequences occurred in one to five individuals.

In the source study's methods: After removing out-of-frame reads, under 2.5 million distinct TCRbeta sequences remained. Measured with immunoSEQ multiplex PCR; TCRdb has only the in-frame clones, and not every one. That table is the source of V, J and clone size, and D and trimming were worked out from the DNA. The repertoire has tens of thousands of clones, 70% to 85% of them found once; the top ten carry 0.75% to 0.85%. Single viable CD3+CD4+CD8-CD45RO+ cells were sorted as the memory CD4+ T cells. In the case of this clone: The antigen is unknown.

The germline V gene has CDR1 SGDLS and CDR2 YYNGEE. The ends lost 3 bases at V and 0 bases at J; junction bases unmatched: 2. The CDR3 runs 15 residues. The sequenced material came from memory CD4+ T cells from blood. This chain connects TRBV9 to TRBJ2-2; 7 positions match TRBD1. The TCR comes from an adult in good health and CMV-seronegative. This chain's CDR3 is CASSEGQPNTGELFF. The CDR3 DNA follows: TGTGCCAGCAGCGAGGGACAGCCGAACACCGGGGAGCTGTTTTTT.